A single sample is the source of the 17 T cell receptor beta chains below, sequenced in a study of human T cells and chemical hapten exposure. One entry per CDR3 protein, called by TCRdb with MiXCR from the RACE reads. The repertoire includes tens of thousands of distinct CDR3 sequences, more than 8% of them detected once, and roughly 9.1% sits in the top ten. Described time point: pre-sensitization, week 0. Treatment given: therapeutic diphenylcyclopropenone sensitization with weekly scalp DPC. The source was whole blood, collected in connection with sensitization to the hapten diphenylcyclopropenone (DPC). Receptors were obtained from a man aged 35-49 years with alopecia areata. Some clones in this sample may be carry-over from other donors' samples.

In this sample, this clonotype turned up many times. This chain uses TRBV2 with TRBJ2-5, with unresolved D. The CDR3 covers 12 residues. V gave up 10 bases and J gave up 2 bases, with 11 bases separating them. Germline V gives CDR1 SNHLY, CDR2 FYNNEI. This CDR3 is CAIEGLQETQYF. CDR3 bases: TGTGCCATAGAAGGGTTACAAGAGACCCAGTACTTC.

This clonotype was counted only a few times. J is TRBJ1-1 and V is TRBV12-3 or TRBV12-4; TRBD1 is a possible D gene (5 bases). Trimming removed 0 bases at V and 6 bases at J, with 8 bases between. CDR3 length equals 13 residues. The CDR3 loop is CASSLAGGSEAFF. CDR3 DNA sequence: TGTGCCAGCAGTTTAGCTGGGGGATCTGAAGCTTTCTTT.

This clonotype was detected many times. The CDR3 DNA reads as TGTGCCAGCAGTTTCAACAGGGACACAAGAGCTTTCTTT. The encoded protein is CASSFNRDTRAFF. The rearrangement uses TRBV27 and TRBJ1-1; D might be TRBD1 (6 bases). Germline CDR1 and CDR2: MNHEY and SMNVEV (reference sequence). Trimming left V 3 bases short and J 10 bases short, with 15 bases between. CDR3 size: 13 residues.

The sample holds many counts of this clonotype. The rearrangement uses TRBV7-6 and TRBJ2-1, with unresolved D. Germline loops: CDR1 SGHVS, CDR2 FNYEAQ. V was trimmed by 5 bases and J by 8 bases, leaving 13 bases between them. The CDR3 sequence is 13 residues long. CDR3: CASSAGAPYEQFF. Here the CDR3 DNA reads TGTGCCAGCAGCGCAGGTGCTCCCTATGAGCAGTTCTTC.

Comment on this clonotype: Its ends do not fully match the called genes, so a read error is possible. The genes are TRBV7-9 and TRBJ2-7; possibly TRBD2 for D (6 bases). Germline V lookup: CDR1 SEHNR, CDR2 FQNEAQ (reference sequence). The CDR3 is 12 amino acids. The CDR3 spells CVSSGGAYEQYF. CDR3 DNA sequence: TGTGTCAGCAGCGGAGGGGCCTACGAGCAGTACTTC.

This clonotype was counted many times. The rearrangement uses TRBV15 and TRBJ2-3; TRBD2 agrees at 8 bases. The germline gives CDR1 LNHNV, CDR2 YYDKDF (reference sequence). The CDR3 spans 16 residues. Losses at the gene ends were 5 bases for V and 0 bases for J; bases not matched to a gene: 7. The DNA for the CDR3 is TGTGCCACCAGCTCCCGGTCTAGCGGGAGCACAGATACGCAGTATTTT. This sequence encodes CATSSRSSGSTDTQYF. The full variable domain, completed using reference TRBV15 and TRBJ2-3, is DAMVIQNPRYQVTQFGKPVTLSCSQTLNHNVMYWYQQKSSQAPKLLFHYYDKDFNNEADTPDNFQSRRPNTSFCFLDIRSPGLGDTAMYLCATSSRSSGSTDTQYFGPGTRLTVL.

This clonotype was detected a few times. The J gene is TRBJ1-2, the V gene TRBV6-2 or TRBV6-3; D remains ambiguous. CDR1 MNHEY and CDR2 SVGEGT come from the germline V gene. The CDR3 covers 13 residues. V was cut by 5 bases and J by 4 bases, with 11 bases left in between. The CDR3 nucleotides read TGTGCCAGCAGTCCAGACCGATTCTATGGCTACACCTTC. Its translation: CASSPDRFYGYTF.

This clonotype was detected many times. The chain links TRBV7-3 to TRBJ1-1; weak D call: TRBD1 (5 bases). Trimming removed 3 bases from V and 1 base from J, with 6 bases in between. This CDR3 is built from 13 residues. Germline CDR1 and CDR2: SGHTA and FQGTGA. The DNA of the CDR3 is TGTGCCAGCAGCTTTGGGGCGAACACTGAAGCTTTCTTT. Encoded protein: CASSFGANTEAFF.

At least ten counts were recorded for this clonotype. The chain uses TRBV27 and TRBJ2-4; 7 bases match TRBD1. CDR1 and CDR2 from the germline V gene are MNHEY and SMNVEV (reference sequence). The ends lost 5 bases at V and 3 bases at J; junction bases unmatched: 19. This CDR3 is 19 amino acids long. CDR3: CASSTHTGQRWGSKNIQYF. CDR3 nucleotide sequence: TGTGCCAGCAGTACACACACGGGACAGAGGTGGGGGAGCAAAAACATTCAGTACTTC.

The chain joins TRBV7-7 to TRBJ2-1; maybe TRBD2 (6 bases). Germline V lookup: CDR1 SSHAT, CDR2 FNYEAQ (reference sequence). The CDR3 has 15 residues. Between the trimmed V and J ends, which lost 5 bases and 6 bases, there was a span of 17 bases. The CDR3 DNA reads TGTGCCAGCAGCCTGGGGCCGGGAGTAGCCAATGAGCAGTTCTTC. Amino acids: CASSLGPGVANEQFF.

This clonotype occurred a few times. The V and J genes are TRBV12-3 or TRBV12-4 and TRBJ2-3, with 7 bases fitting TRBD2. The CDR3 has 17 residues. V lost 1 base to trimming and J lost 3 bases; unmatched junction nucleotides: 10. In DNA, the CDR3 is TGTGCCAGCAGTTTAGATCCCGGGAGGCGGGGAACAGATACGCAGTATTTT. Translated: CASSLDPGRRGTDTQYF.

On this clonotype itself: A clone one base away is much larger, so this may be a read error. This chain uses TRBV20-1 with TRBJ1-5; no definite D call. The germline gives CDR1 DFQATT, CDR2 SNEGSKA (reference sequence). This CDR3 contains 13 residues. Here the CDR3 DNA reads TGCAGAGCTAACTCGGGAAGGGATCAGCCCCAGCATTTT. Encoded protein: CRANSGRDQPQHF.

V is TRBV19 and J is TRBJ1-5; 10 bases match TRBD1. CDR1 and CDR2 (germline): LNHDA, SQIVND (reference sequence). J was trimmed by 0 bases and V by 4 bases; bases with no gene match: 9. This CDR3 region has 18 residues. The CDR3 DNA reads TGTGCCAGTAGTAAAACCGGGACAGGGGATTTTAGCAATCAGCCCCAGCATTTT. It specifies CASSKTGTGDFSNQPQHF.

The rearrangement joins TRBV7-9 to TRBJ1-2; 9 nucleotides match TRBD1. V shed 3 bases, J shed 6 bases, and the junction held 11 bases outside the gene matches. Germline lookup yields CDR1 SEHNR and CDR2 FQNEAQ (reference sequence). CDR3 length: 16 residues. The CDR3 DNA reads TGTGCCAGCAGCTTTTCCCGTGGGACAGGGACCGATGGCTACACCTTC. Translation: CASSFSRGTGTDGYTF.

In its sample, this clonotype was seen many times. The chain joins TRBV3-1 to TRBJ2-7; the D is unclear. V gave up 1 base and J gave up 0 bases, with 1 base separating them. The CDR3 runs 12 residues. Germline V gene data show CDR1 as LGHDT and CDR2 as YNNKEL (reference sequence). CDR3 sequence reads: CASSQVSYEQYF. As DNA, the CDR3 is TGTGCCAGCAGCCAAGTCTCCTACGAGCAGTACTTC.

The rearrangement joins TRBV7-3 to TRBJ2-2; the D is unclear. In germline, CDR1 is SGHTA, CDR2 FQGTGA. V lost 1 base and J 5 bases, leaving 11 bases between the germline ends. This CDR3 spans 15 amino acids. The CDR3 DNA sequence: TGTGCCAGCAGCTTAAAAGGGATGGGTACCGGGGAGCTGTTTTTT. It codes for CASSLKGMGTGELFF.

This chain joins TRBV4-2 and TRBJ2-1, with D perhaps TRBD2 (6 bases). V was trimmed by 4 bases and J by 6 bases, leaving 16 bases between them. The length of the CDR3 is 15 residues. Germline V gene data show CDR1 as LGHNA and CDR2 as YNFKEQ. The CDR3 nucleotides are TGTGCCAGCAGCCCAAGTCAATCTAGCGTCAATGAGCAGTTCTTC. It translates to CASSPSQSSVNEQFF.